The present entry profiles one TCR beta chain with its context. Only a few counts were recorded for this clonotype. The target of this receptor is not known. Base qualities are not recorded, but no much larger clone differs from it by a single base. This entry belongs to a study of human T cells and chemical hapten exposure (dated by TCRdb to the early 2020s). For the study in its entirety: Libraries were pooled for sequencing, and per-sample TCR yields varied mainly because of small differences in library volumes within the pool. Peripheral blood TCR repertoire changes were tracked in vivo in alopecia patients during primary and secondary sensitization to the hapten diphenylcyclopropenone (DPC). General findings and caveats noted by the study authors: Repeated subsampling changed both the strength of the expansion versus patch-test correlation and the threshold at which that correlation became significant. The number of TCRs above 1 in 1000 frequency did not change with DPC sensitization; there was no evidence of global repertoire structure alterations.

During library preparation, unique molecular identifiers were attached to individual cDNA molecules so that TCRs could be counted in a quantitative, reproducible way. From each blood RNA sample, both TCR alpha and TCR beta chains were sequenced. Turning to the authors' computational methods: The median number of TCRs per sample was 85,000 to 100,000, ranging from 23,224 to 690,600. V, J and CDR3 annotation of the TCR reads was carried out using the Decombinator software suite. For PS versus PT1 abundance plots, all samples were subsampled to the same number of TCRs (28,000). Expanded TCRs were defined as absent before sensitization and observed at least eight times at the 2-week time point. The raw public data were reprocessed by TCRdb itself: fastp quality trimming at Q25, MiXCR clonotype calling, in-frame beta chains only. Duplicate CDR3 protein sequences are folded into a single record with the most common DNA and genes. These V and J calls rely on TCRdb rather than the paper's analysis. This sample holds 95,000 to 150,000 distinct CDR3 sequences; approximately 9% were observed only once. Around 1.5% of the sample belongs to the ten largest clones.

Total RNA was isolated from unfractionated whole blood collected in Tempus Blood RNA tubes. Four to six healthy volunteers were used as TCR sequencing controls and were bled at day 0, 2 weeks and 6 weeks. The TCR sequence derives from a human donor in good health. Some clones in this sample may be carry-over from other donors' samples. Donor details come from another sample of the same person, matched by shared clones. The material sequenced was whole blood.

Here is the DNA: TGTGCCAGCAGCATGGGACAGTATGAAGAGACCCAGTACTTC. It translates as CASSMGQYEETQYF. Recombination linked TRBV7-9 to TRBJ2-5; 7 central bases correspond to TRBD1. For CDR1 and CDR2, the germline V gene (reference sequence) lists SEHNR and FQNEAQ. V is cut back by 5 bases and J by 3 bases, with 6 bases in the junction unmatched. The CDR3 measures 14 amino acids from cysteine to phenylalanine. This entry keeps only the CDR3 DNA: 42 bases, framed from base 1. The entire variable domain, with the stretches around the CDR3 drawn from the reference TRBV7-9 and TRBJ2-5 proteins, is DTGVSQNPRHKITKRGQNVTFRCDPISEHNRLYWYRQTLGQGPEFLTYFQNEAQLEKSRLLSDRFSAERPKGSFSTLEIQRTEQGDSAMYLCASSMGQYEETQYFGPGTRLLVL.